The 25 T cell receptor beta chains below all came from one sample that was sequenced in a study of cytomegalovirus exposure and HLA in healthy donors. It was with 60 Vbeta and 13 Jbeta primers that the PCR ran. Profiling relied on immunoSEQ multiplex PCR, and the TCRdb table lists in-frame clones only, not all of them. The table has almost 200,000 clones, 79% seen once. The source material was PBMCs. These receptors were taken from a woman younger than 45 in good health and CMV-seropositive.

CDR3 residues: CASSTLVGEQFF. The CDR3 DNA reads as TGTGCCAGCAGTACACTAGTGGGGGAGCAGTTCTTC. The chain combines TRBV27 with TRBJ2-1, with D possibly TRBD2 on 5 matching bases. Germline loops: CDR1 MNHEY, CDR2 SMNVEV (reference sequence). Deletions cut 5 bases from V and 10 bases from J, with 12 bases between. The CDR3 contains 12 residues.

The V call is TRBV4-3, the J call TRBJ2-1, with TRBD2 identical over 10 bases. The CDR3 spans 16 residues. Looked up from germline, CDR1 is LGHNA and CDR2 is YSLEER. V trimming: 1 base; J trimming: 6 bases; junction bases outside the gene matches: 6. Here the CDR3 reads CASSQGLSGRGNEQFF. The CDR3 region has the DNA TGCGCCAGCAGCCAAGGGTTGAGCGGGAGGGGCAATGAGCAGTTCTTC.

This clone showed up just a few times. CDR3 nucleotides: TGTGCCATCAGTAAGGACAGTACCTACGAGCAGTACTTC. Amino acids: CAISKDSTYEQYF. This sequence joins TRBV10-3 and TRBJ2-7; D possibly corresponds to TRBD1 (6 bases). Trimming pared 5 bases from V and 2 bases from J, leaving 10 bases between. CDR1 and CDR2 from the germline V gene are ENHRY and SYGVKD. CDR3 size: 13 residues.

V gene TRBV27 combines with J gene TRBJ2-2, with unresolved D. Trimming took 6 bases from V and 4 from J, leaving 12 bases between them. The CDR3 runs 14 residues. CDR1 is MNHEY and CDR2 is SMNVEV in the germline V gene (reference sequence). The CDR3 here is CASSPLASTGELFF. CDR3 bases: TGTGCCAGCAGCCCCCTTGCGAGCACCGGGGAGCTGTTTTTT.

V usage is TRBV25-1 and J usage is TRBJ1-1, with D possibly matching TRBD1 (5 bases). The germline V and J ends were trimmed by 2 bases and 1 base, with 11 bases remaining between them. CDR3 length: 15 residues. CDR1 is MGHDK and CDR2 is SYGVNS in the germline V gene. The CDR3 DNA reads as TGTGCCAGCAGTGAACAATTAGGGGCGAACACTGAAGCTTTCTTT. This encodes CASSEQLGANTEAFF.

J is TRBJ2-7 and V is TRBV7-8, with D perhaps matching TRBD1 (5 bases). This CDR3 has 15 amino acids. Per the germline V gene, CDR1 is SGHVS and CDR2 is FQNEAQ. V lost 5 bases, J lost 0 bases, and 14 bases lay in between. The CDR3 is CASSLRQYSSYEQYF. DNA of the CDR3: TGTGCCAGCAGCCTAAGACAGTATAGCTCCTACGAGCAGTACTTC.

The V gene is TRBV11-2, the J gene TRBJ2-2, with TRBD1 as a possible D gene (5 bases). Trimming took off 5 bases at V and 5 bases at J, with 9 bases between the two ends. The germline V gene encodes CDR1 SGHAT and CDR2 FQNNGV. The CDR3 extends over 13 amino acids. The CDR3 sequence is CASSRSGTGELFF. CDR3 nucleotide sequence: TGTGCCAGCAGCCGCTCAGGGACCGGGGAGCTGTTTTTT.

V is TRBV4-1 and J is TRBJ1-6, with 7 bases lining up with TRBD1. CDR1 MGHRA and CDR2 YSYEKL come from the germline V gene. V dropped 3 bases and J dropped 8; count of bases not matched to a gene: 7. The CDR3 is made up of 15 amino acids. The CDR3 region has the DNA TGCGCCAGCAGCCACCTACAGGGGTCAGATTCACCCCTCCACTTT. Translating gives CASSHLQGSDSPLHF.

J is TRBJ2-1 and V is TRBV5-6; TRBD2 might be the D (6 bases). Germline CDR1 reads SGHDT; CDR2 reads YYEEEE. Trimming left V 2 bases short and J 3 bases short, with 9 bases between. The CDR3 runs to 14 residues. The CDR3 protein is CASSFGGGYNEQFF. The CDR3 region has the DNA TGTGCCAGCAGCTTCGGGGGTGGCTACAATGAGCAGTTCTTC.

The chain recombines TRBV6-5 with TRBJ2-2; 7 positions agree with TRBD1. Trimming cost V 9 bases and J 5 bases; bases outside gene matches: 12. The CDR3 totals 15 residues. Germline CDR1 and CDR2: MNHEY and SVGAGI. The chain's CDR3 is CARQGFWFKTGELFF. The CDR3 DNA follows: TGTGCCAGACAGGGGTTTTGGTTTAAAACCGGGGAGCTGTTTTTT.

J is TRBJ2-7 and V is TRBV7-6; TRBD1 aligns across 7 bases. The J segment lost 5 bases and the V segment lost 1 base, leaving 5 bases of the junction unmatched. Looked up from germline, CDR1 is SGHVS and CDR2 is FNYEAQ. The CDR3 spans 14 residues. The CDR3 here is CASSLERQGDEQYF. The CDR3 DNA reads as TGTGCCAGCAGCTTAGAGAGACAGGGAGACGAGCAGTACTTC.

The chain employs TRBV15 and TRBJ2-3, with TRBD2 matching over 12 bases. V was pared by 4 bases and J by 3 bases, with 5 bases of the junction left unmatched. CDR1 is LNHNV and CDR2 is YYDKDF in the germline V gene (reference sequence). The CDR3 is 16 residues long. The CDR3 DNA sequence: TGTGCCACCAGCAATCTAGCGGGGGGGATAACAGATACGCAGTATTTT. Its protein is CATSNLAGGITDTQYF.

This clone was seen only once. The chain carries TRBV4-1 and TRBJ2-1; D is possibly TRBD2 (6 bases). V lost 1 base, J lost 5 bases, and 15 bases lay in between. The CDR3 length is 16 residues. The germline V gene encodes CDR1 MGHRA and CDR2 YSYEKL. CDR3 sequence reads: CASSQGPLALNNEQFF. The CDR3 DNA reads TGCGCCAGCAGCCAAGGTCCGCTAGCGCTGAACAATGAGCAGTTCTTC.

J is TRBJ2-1 and V is TRBV7-9; 8 bases map to TRBD1. The germline V gene encodes CDR1 SEHNR and CDR2 FQNEAQ (reference sequence). This CDR3 contains 19 residues. V shed 4 bases, J shed 4 bases, and the junction held 18 bases outside the gene matches. CDR3 sequence (DNA): TGTGCCAGCAGCTCTCGAACTGGGGTCGGGGACAGGAAATACAATGAGCAGTTCTTC. Its protein is CASSSRTGVGDRKYNEQFF.

The chain is built from TRBV11-2 and TRBJ2-5; D is perhaps TRBD1 (5 bases). This CDR3 spans 16 amino acids. Between the trimmed V and J ends, which lost 5 bases and 7 bases, there was a span of 23 bases. The V gene's germline CDR1 is SGHAT and CDR2 FQNNGV. CDR3 residues: CASSQYRWGQKVTQYF. For the CDR3, the DNA is TGTGCCAGCAGCCAGTATAGATGGGGCCAAAAGGTGACCCAGTACTTC.

The chain links TRBV5-6 to TRBJ1-1, with TRBD1 matching 8 bases. The germline CDR1 and CDR2 sequences are SGHDT and YYEEEE. V trimming: 0 bases; J trimming: 2 bases; junction bases outside the gene matches: 6. The CDR3 runs to 16 residues. The CDR3, as DNA: TGTGCCAGCAGCTTGGGGCAGGGGGCGGCCAACACTGAAGCTTTCTTT. Protein sequence: CASSLGQGAANTEAFF.

This chain joins TRBV7-6 and TRBJ1-5; no definite D call. CDR1 and CDR2 from the germline V gene are SGHVS and FNYEAQ. The CDR3 length is 14 residues. V was clipped by 2 bases and J by 4 bases, with 9 bases between them. The CDR3 is CASSLWRDNQPQHF. The DNA of the CDR3 is TGTGCCAGCAGCTTATGGCGGGATAATCAGCCCCAGCATTTT.

This clone was seen just once. This chain links TRBV5-6 with TRBJ2-1; 10 bases align to TRBD1. The germline V gene encodes CDR1 SGHDT and CDR2 YYEEEE. The CDR3 covers 16 residues. V trimming: 2 bases; J trimming: 9 bases; junction bases outside the gene matches: 11. CDR3 loop: CASSFTGTGATGEQFF. The CDR3, as DNA: TGTGCCAGCAGCTTTACCGGGACAGGGGCTACCGGTGAGCAGTTCTTC.

The chain combines TRBV20-1 with TRBJ2-4, with no clear D. Germline V lookup: CDR1 DFQATT, CDR2 SNEGSKA (reference sequence). The V and J ends lost 0 bases and 9 bases respectively, with 6 bases between them. This CDR3 is 11 amino acids long. The CDR3 sequence is CSAREESIQYF. DNA of the CDR3: TGCAGTGCTAGAGAAGAGAGCATTCAGTACTTC.

The chain has TRBV6-4 and TRBJ2-1; 9 positions match TRBD1. The germline CDR1 and CDR2 sequences are MRHNA and SNTAGT. V was pared by 0 bases and J by 5 bases, with 5 bases of the junction left unmatched. The CDR3 consists of 16 residues. The CDR3, as DNA: TGTGCCAGCAGTGACTCCTCCGGGACAGGGAACAATGAGCAGTTCTTC. This gives the protein CASSDSSGTGNNEQFF.

The V and J genes are TRBV7-9 and TRBJ1-1; 9 bases match TRBD1. This CDR3 is built from 17 residues. The V gene's germline CDR1 is SEHNR and CDR2 FQNEAQ (reference sequence). V was pared by 2 bases and J by 0 bases, with 7 bases of the junction left unmatched. As DNA, the CDR3 is TGTGCCAGCAGCTTAAACCCCAGGACAGGGGTGAACACTGAAGCTTTCTTT. Translated, it gives CASSLNPRTGVNTEAFF.

CDR3 sequence reads: CASSEQGAGTGNLYEQYF. The CDR3 nucleotides read TGCGCCAGCAGTGAGCAAGGGGCGGGGACAGGGAACCTCTACGAGCAGTACTTC. The rearrangement uses TRBV10-1 and TRBJ2-7, with 9 bases aligning to TRBD1. The CDR3 length is 18 residues. Unmatched junction bases numbered 14, after V lost 2 bases and J lost 3 bases. CDR1 is WNHNN, CDR2 SYGVQD, per germline (reference sequence).

This sequence joins TRBV11-3 and TRBJ2-7; TRBD2 is a possible D gene (6 bases). The CDR3 contains 13 residues. Germline V CDR1 and CDR2: SGHNT, YENEEA. Trimming took 7 bases from V and 7 from J, leaving 17 bases between them. Written as DNA, the CDR3 is TGTGCCAGCACCTCGCCGGGGGATGGAGAGCAGTACTTC. The encoded protein is CASTSPGDGEQYF.

The chain is built from TRBV30 and TRBJ1-3; perhaps TRBD1 as D (5 bases). V gave up 4 bases and J gave up 2 bases, with 9 bases separating them. The CDR3 length is 13 residues. Looked up from germline, CDR1 is GTSNPN and CDR2 is SVGIG (reference sequence). The CDR3 is CAWNGGAGNTIYF. The CDR3 DNA reads as TGTGCCTGGAACGGGGGAGCTGGAAACACCATATATTTT.

Only one count was recorded for this clone. The rearrangement joins TRBV29-1 to TRBJ1-2; 7 bases agree with TRBD1. There are 13 residues in the CDR3. The V gene end was trimmed by 0 bases and the J gene end by 8 bases; junction bases not matched to a gene: 6. In germline, CDR1 is SQVTM, CDR2 ANQGSEA. This chain's CDR3 is CSVEDLGGRGYTF. In DNA form, the CDR3 reads TGCAGCGTTGAAGATCTAGGGGGCCGAGGCTACACCTTC.